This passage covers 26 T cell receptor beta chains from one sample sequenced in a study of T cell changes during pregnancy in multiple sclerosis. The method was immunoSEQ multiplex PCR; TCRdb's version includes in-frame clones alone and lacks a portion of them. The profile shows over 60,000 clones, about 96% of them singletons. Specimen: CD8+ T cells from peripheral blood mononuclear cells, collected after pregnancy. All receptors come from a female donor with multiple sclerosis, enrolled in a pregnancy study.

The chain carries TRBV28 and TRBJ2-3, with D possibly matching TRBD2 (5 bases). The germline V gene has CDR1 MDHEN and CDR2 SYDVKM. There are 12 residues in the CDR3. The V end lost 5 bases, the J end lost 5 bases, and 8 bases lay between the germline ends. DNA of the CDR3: TGTGCCAGCAGTCCGGACTTAGATACGCAGTATTTT. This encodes CASSPDLDTQYF.

DNA of the CDR3: TGTGCCATCAAACAGGGAGGGACTGAAGCTTTCTTT. It translates to CAIKQGGTEAFF. V is TRBV10-3 and J is TRBJ1-1; D might be TRBD1 (6 bases). V gave up 7 bases and J gave up 5 bases, with 11 bases separating them. Germline V gives CDR1 ENHRY, CDR2 SYGVKD. The CDR3 consists of 12 residues.

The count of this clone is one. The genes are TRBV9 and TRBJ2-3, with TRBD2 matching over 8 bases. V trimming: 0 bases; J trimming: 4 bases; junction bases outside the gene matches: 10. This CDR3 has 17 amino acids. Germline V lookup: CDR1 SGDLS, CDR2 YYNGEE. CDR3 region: CASSVEDRGREADTQYF. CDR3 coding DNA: TGTGCCAGCAGCGTAGAAGATCGGGGGCGGGAGGCAGATACGCAGTATTTT.

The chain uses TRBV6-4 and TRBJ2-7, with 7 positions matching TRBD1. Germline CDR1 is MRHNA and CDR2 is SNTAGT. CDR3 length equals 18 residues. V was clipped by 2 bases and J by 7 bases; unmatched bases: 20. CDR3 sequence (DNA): TGTGCCAGCAGTGACCCCTACTGTGGGACAGAGGGAGCTAAGGAGCAGTACTTC. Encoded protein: CASSDPYCGTEGAKEQYF.

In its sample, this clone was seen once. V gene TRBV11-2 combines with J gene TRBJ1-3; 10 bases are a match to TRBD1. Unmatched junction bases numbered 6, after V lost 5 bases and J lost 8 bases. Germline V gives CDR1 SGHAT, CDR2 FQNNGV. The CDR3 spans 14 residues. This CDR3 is CASSNRQGADTIYF. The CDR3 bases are TGTGCCAGCAGCAACCGACAGGGGGCTGACACCATATATTTT.

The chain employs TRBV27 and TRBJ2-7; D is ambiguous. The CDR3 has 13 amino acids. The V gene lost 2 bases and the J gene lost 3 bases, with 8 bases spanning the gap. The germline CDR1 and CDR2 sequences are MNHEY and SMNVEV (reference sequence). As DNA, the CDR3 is TGTGCCAGCAGTTTAGGCAGTGACTACGAGCAGTACTTC. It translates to CASSLGSDYEQYF.

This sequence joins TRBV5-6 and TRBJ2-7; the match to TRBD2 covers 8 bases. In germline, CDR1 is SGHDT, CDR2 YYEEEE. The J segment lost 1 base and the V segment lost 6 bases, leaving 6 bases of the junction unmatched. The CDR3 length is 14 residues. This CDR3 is CASTFRGGSYEQYF. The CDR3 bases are TGTGCCAGCACCTTCCGGGGGGGGTCCTACGAGCAGTACTTC.

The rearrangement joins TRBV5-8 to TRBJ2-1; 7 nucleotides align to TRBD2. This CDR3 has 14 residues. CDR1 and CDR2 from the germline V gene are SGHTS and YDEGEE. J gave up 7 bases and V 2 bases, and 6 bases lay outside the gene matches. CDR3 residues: CASSLGAGLNEQFF. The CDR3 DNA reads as TGTGCCAGCAGCTTAGGAGCGGGATTGAATGAGCAGTTCTTC.

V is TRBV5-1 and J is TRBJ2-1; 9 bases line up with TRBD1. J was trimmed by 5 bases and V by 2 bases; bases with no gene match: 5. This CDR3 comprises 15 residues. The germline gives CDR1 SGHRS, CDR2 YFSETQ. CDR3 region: CASSLTGGLDNEQFF. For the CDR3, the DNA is TGCGCCAGCAGCTTAACAGGGGGCCTGGACAATGAGCAGTTCTTC.

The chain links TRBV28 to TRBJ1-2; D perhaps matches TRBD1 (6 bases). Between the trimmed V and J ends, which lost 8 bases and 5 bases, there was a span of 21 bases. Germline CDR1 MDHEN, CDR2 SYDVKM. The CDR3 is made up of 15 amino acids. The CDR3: CASSRLLGAQYGYTF. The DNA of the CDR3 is TGTGCCAGCTCCCGTCTGCTGGGGGCGCAGTATGGCTACACCTTC.

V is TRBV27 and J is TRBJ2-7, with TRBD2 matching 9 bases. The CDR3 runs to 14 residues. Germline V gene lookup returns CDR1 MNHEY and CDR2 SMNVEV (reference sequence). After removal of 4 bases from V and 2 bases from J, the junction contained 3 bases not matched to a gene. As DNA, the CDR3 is TGTGCCAGCAGTTATAGCGGGGGAGCCTACGAGCAGTACTTC. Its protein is CASSYSGGAYEQYF.

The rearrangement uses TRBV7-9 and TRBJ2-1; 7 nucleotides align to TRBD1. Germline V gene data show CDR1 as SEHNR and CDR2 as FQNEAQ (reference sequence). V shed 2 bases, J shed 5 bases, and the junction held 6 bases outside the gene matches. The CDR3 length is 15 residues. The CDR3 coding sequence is TGTGCCAGCAGCTTATCGGAACAGGGGAACAATGAGCAGTTCTTC. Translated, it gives CASSLSEQGNNEQFF.

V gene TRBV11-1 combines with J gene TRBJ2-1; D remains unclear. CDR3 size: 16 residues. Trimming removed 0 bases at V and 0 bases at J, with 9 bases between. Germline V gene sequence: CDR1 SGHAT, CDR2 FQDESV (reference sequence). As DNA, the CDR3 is TGTGCCAGCAGCTTAGCGTCCCTAAGCTCCTACAATGAGCAGTTCTTC. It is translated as CASSLASLSSYNEQFF.

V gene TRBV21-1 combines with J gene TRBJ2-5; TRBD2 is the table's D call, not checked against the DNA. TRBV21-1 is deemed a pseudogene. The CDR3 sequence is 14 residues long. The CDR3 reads CASSNLTCQETQYF. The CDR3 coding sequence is TGTGCCAGCAGCAACCTCACTTGCCAAGAGACCCAGTACTTC.

Written as DNA, the CDR3 is TGCAGCGTTGAAGCCCAACGCAGGGATGGAGAGACCCAGTACTTC. Translated: CSVEAQRRDGETQYF. The gene calls are TRBV29-1 and TRBJ2-5, with D tentatively TRBD1 (5 bases). The CDR3 length is 15 residues. Germline V gene lookup returns CDR1 SQVTM and CDR2 ANQGSEA. Trimming cost V 1 base and J 4 bases, with 16 bases left between them.

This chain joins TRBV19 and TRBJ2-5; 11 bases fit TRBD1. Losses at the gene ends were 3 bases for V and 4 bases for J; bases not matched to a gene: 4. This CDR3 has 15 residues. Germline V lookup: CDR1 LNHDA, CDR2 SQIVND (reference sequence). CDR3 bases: TGTGCCAGTAGTATCGGACAGGGGGCTCGAGAGACCCAGTACTTC. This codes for CASSIGQGARETQYF. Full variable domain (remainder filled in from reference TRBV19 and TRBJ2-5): DGGITQSPKYLFRKEGQNVTLSCEQNLNHDAMYWYRQDPGQGLRLIYYSQIVNDFQKGDIAEGYSVSREKKESFPLTVTSAQKNPTAFYLCASSIGQGARETQYFGPGTRLLVL.

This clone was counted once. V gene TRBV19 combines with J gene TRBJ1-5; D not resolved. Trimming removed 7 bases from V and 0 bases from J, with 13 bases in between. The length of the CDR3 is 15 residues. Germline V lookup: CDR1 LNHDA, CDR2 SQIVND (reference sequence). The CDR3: CASTTEGYSNQPQHF. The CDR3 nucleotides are TGTGCCAGTACCACGGAGGGTTATAGCAATCAGCCCCAGCATTTT.

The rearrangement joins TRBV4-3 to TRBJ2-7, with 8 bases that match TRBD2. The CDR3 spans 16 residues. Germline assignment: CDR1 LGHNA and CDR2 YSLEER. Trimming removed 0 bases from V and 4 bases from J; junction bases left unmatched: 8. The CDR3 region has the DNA TGCGCCAGCAGCCAAGACCTTAGCGGGACCCTGTACGAGCAGTACTTC. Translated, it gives CASSQDLSGTLYEQYF.

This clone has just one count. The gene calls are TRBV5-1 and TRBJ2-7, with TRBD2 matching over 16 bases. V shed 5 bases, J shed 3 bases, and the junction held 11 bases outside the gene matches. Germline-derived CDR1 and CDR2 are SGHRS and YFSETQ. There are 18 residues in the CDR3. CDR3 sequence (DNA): TGCGCCAGCAGTTCGCTGGGACTAGCGGGAGGGCCTAGCTACGAGCAGTACTTC. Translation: CASSSLGLAGGPSYEQYF.

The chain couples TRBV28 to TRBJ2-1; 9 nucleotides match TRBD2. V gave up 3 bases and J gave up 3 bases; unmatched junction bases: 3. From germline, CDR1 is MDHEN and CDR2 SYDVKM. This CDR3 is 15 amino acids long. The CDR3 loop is CASSLSSGDYNEQFF. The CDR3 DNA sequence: TGTGCCAGCAGTTTGTCTAGCGGGGACTACAATGAGCAGTTCTTC.

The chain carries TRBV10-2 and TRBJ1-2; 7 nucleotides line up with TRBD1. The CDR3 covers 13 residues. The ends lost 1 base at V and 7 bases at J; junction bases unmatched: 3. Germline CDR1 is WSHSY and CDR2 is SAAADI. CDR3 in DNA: TGCGCCAGCAGTGAGTGGGGGACAGCTGGCTACACCTTC. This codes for CASSEWGTAGYTF.

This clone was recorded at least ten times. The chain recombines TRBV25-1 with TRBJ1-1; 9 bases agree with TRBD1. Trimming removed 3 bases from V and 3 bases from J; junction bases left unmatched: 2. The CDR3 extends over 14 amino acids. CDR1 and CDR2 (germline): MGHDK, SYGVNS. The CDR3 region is CASSEGQGHTEAFF. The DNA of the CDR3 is TGTGCCAGCAGTGAGGGACAGGGCCACACTGAAGCTTTCTTT.

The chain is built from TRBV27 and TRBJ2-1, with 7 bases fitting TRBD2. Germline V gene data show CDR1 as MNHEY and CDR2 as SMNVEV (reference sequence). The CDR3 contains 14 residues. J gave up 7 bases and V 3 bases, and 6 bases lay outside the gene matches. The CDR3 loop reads CASSLGEGVNEQFF. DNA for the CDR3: TGTGCCAGCAGTTTGGGGGAGGGAGTTAATGAGCAGTTCTTC.

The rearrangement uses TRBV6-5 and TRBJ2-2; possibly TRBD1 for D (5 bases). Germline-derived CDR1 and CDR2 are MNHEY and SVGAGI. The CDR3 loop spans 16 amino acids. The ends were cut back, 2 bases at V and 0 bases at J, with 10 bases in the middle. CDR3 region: CASSYLRVPNTGELFF. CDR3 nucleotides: TGTGCCAGCAGTTACCTCAGGGTTCCGAACACCGGGGAGCTGTTTTTT.

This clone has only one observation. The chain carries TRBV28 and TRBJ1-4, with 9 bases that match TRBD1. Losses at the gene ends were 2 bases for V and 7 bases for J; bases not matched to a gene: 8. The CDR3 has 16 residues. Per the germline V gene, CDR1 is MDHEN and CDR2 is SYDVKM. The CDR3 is CASSLALGQGGEKLFF. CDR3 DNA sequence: TGTGCCAGCAGTTTAGCCCTGGGACAGGGAGGTGAAAAACTGTTTTTT.

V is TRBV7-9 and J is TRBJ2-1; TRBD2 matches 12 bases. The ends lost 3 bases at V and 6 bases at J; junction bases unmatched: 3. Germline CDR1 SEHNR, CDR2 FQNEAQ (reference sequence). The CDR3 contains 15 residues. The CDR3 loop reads CASSFGLAGINEQFF. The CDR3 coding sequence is TGTGCCAGCAGCTTTGGACTAGCGGGAATCAATGAGCAGTTCTTC. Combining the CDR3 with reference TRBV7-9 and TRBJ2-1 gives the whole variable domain DTGVSQNPRHKITKRGQNVTFRCDPISEHNRLYWYRQTLGQGPEFLTYFQNEAQLEKSRLLSDRFSAERPKGSFSTLEIQRTEQGDSAMYLCASSFGLAGINEQFFGPGTRLTVL.